These 13 T cell receptor beta chains came from one sample sequenced in a study of blood T cell repertoires in COVID-19. Sequencing used immunoSEQ multiplex PCR; TCRdb keeps in-frame clones, though not all of them. The data contain 340,000 or so clones, roughly 84% of them singletons. The sequenced sample was peripheral blood. These receptors originate from a man aged 50-60 years with active or convalescent COVID-19.

The V gene is TRBV6-6, the J gene TRBJ1-6, with a possible D match to TRBD1 (5 bases). CDR1 and CDR2 from the germline V gene are MNHNY and SVGAGI (reference sequence). The CDR3 loop spans 14 amino acids. Trimming took 6 bases from V and 8 from J, leaving 14 bases between them. In nucleotides, the CDR3 is TGTGCCAGCAGCGGGGGGGTATCTTATTCACCCCTCCACTTT. This codes for CASSGGVSYSPLHF.

This clone was detected only a few times. The V call is TRBV11-2, the J call TRBJ1-1; TRBD1 is a possible D gene (5 bases). Germline V gene lookup returns CDR1 SGHAT and CDR2 FQNNGV. Trimming shortened V by 1 base and J by 3 bases, and 6 bases separated the two germline ends. The CDR3 extends over 13 amino acids. The CDR3 sequence is CASSLVQDTEAFF. The CDR3 nucleotides are TGTGCCAGCAGCTTAGTACAGGACACTGAAGCTTTCTTT.

The rearrangement uses TRBV4-3 and TRBJ2-7, with 7 bases aligning to TRBD2. The J segment lost 0 bases and the V segment lost 4 bases, leaving 0 bases of the junction unmatched. This CDR3 comprises 13 residues. Germline lookup yields CDR1 LGHNA and CDR2 YSLEER. DNA of the CDR3: TGCGCCAGCAGCCGCGGGGGCTCCTACGAGCAGTACTTC. As protein: CASSRGGSYEQYF.

The chain recombines TRBV11-3 with TRBJ2-3; TRBD1 matches 9 bases. Germline V gene lookup returns CDR1 SGHNT and CDR2 YENEEA. The CDR3 has 15 residues. V shed 5 bases, J shed 3 bases, and the junction held 6 bases outside the gene matches. The chain's CDR3 is CASSRTGDGTDTQYF. The DNA of the CDR3 is TGTGCCAGCAGCCGGACAGGGGATGGGACAGATACGCAGTATTTT.

The gene calls are TRBV10-3 and TRBJ2-6; 10 bases align to TRBD2. The CDR3 has 19 amino acids. Germline CDR1 reads ENHRY; CDR2 reads SYGVKD. Trimming cost V 6 bases and J 3 bases; bases outside gene matches: 14. The CDR3 sequence: CAIRQREGNRVDGANVLTF. DNA for the CDR3: TGTGCCATCAGGCAGCGGGAGGGTAATCGCGTCGATGGGGCCAACGTCCTGACTTTC.

The chain couples TRBV18 to TRBJ1-4; TRBD1 matches at 8 bases. The CDR3 runs 15 residues. With V trimmed by 3 bases and J by 5 bases, 5 bases remained unmatched. Germline lookup yields CDR1 KGHSH and CDR2 LQKENI. CDR3: CASSPGQDLNEKLFF. The CDR3 DNA sequence: TGTGCCAGCTCACCGGGACAGGACCTAAATGAAAAACTGTTTTTT.

The chain combines TRBV5-5 with TRBJ2-7, with TRBD1 matching 11 bases. CDR1 is SGHKS and CDR2 is YYEKEE in the germline V gene (reference sequence). The V and J ends lost 4 bases and 3 bases, in that order; junction bases with no gene match: 3. The CDR3 has 14 residues. In DNA form, the CDR3 reads TGTGCCAGCAGCCGGGACAGGGGGTTCTACGAGCAGTACTTC. Translating it yields CASSRDRGFYEQYF.

The chain combines TRBV4-3 with TRBJ2-3; possibly TRBD1 for D (8 bases). Germline CDR1 reads LGHNA; CDR2 reads YSLEER. The CDR3 is 15 amino acids. Between the trimmed V and J ends, which lost 4 bases and 4 bases, there was a span of 15 bases. The CDR3 sequence is CASSPRQGRADTQYF. As DNA, the CDR3 is TGCGCCAGCAGCCCCCGACAGGGGAGGGCAGATACGCAGTATTTT.

The genes are TRBV2 and TRBJ2-3; 7 bases agree with TRBD2. Germline CDR1 and CDR2: SNHLY and FYNNEI. V shed 3 bases and J 4 bases; nucleotides not matched to a gene: 7. CDR3 length: 15 amino acids. CDR3 in DNA: TGTGCCAGCAGTGAGGAGCGGGATCGATCAGATACGCAGTATTTT. This codes for CASSEERDRSDTQYF.

This rearrangement joins TRBV5-1 to TRBJ2-7; 7 nucleotides align to TRBD2. With 4 bases clipped from V and 3 bases from J, the junction kept 4 bases outside the gene matches. The CDR3 runs 13 residues. Per the germline V gene, CDR1 is SGHRS and CDR2 is YFSETQ. The CDR3 DNA sequence: TGCGCCAGCAGCCGAGCGGGAAGCTACGAGCAGTACTTC. It yields the protein CASSRAGSYEQYF.

This chain joins TRBV6-5 and TRBJ1-3, with a tentative D call TRBD1 (6 bases). The CDR3 is 15 residues long. Trimming removed 4 bases from V and 2 bases from J, with 12 bases in between. The germline V gene has CDR1 MNHEY and CDR2 SVGAGI. The CDR3 coding sequence is TGTGCCAGCAGTTCCCGACAGGCACCTGGAAACACCATATATTTT. As protein: CASSSRQAPGNTIYF.

The chain couples TRBV7-3 to TRBJ2-6, with TRBD1 matching over 7 bases. CDR1 and CDR2 (germline): SGHTA, FQGTGA. The CDR3 has 19 residues. J lost 0 bases, V lost 6 bases, and 14 bases had no gene match. The CDR3 coding sequence is TGTGCCAGCAGTTCTCAAGGGGGCAGGGCTCTCTCTGGGGCCAACGTCCTGACTTTC. Translation: CASSSQGGRALSGANVLTF.

The V gene is TRBV28, the J gene TRBJ1-4; 8 bases align to TRBD1. The CDR3 has 14 amino acids. V shed 5 bases, J shed 10 bases, and the junction held 9 bases outside the gene matches. Germline lookup yields CDR1 MDHEN and CDR2 SYDVKM. CDR3 loop: CASSKTGGGGKLFF. In nucleotides, the CDR3 is TGTGCCAGCAGTAAAACAGGGGGAGGGGGAAAACTGTTTTTT.